This T cell receptor beta chain was recorded in a study of T cells after yellow fever vaccination. Study-wide background: SMART-Seq v4 Ultra Low Input served to prepare low-cell-number fractions.

This clonotype was observed many times. The target antigen is unknown. The study made its TCR cDNA through 5'RACE template switching. That step introduced a universal primer site along with UMIs. Via MiXCR, TCRdb re-called the 5' RACE reads, giving one row per CDR3 protein. Of over 300,000 distinct CDR3 sequences in the sample, around 6.8% were seen once. Whole-study results and caveats: Reappearance after the booster was observed for most primary-vaccination clones (around 95% CD4, almost 90% CD8). Bulk-population clonotypes that are abundant could appear as contaminants in FACS-sorted repertoires.

This CDR3 contains 13 residues. V lost 8 bases and J lost 7, with 14 bases in between. The germline V gene encodes CDR1 SNHLY and CDR2 FYNNEI. This specimen consisted of PBMCs, obtained around 45 days after the first yellow fever vaccination. This chain connects TRBV2 to TRBJ2-2; perhaps TRBD1 as D (5 bases). This TCR came from a man aged 18 to 30 who received the YFV17D yellow fever vaccine. The CDR3, as DNA: TGTGCCAGCTGCCCCCAGGGCGGCGGGGAGCTGTTTTTT. Residues: CASCPQGGGELFF.